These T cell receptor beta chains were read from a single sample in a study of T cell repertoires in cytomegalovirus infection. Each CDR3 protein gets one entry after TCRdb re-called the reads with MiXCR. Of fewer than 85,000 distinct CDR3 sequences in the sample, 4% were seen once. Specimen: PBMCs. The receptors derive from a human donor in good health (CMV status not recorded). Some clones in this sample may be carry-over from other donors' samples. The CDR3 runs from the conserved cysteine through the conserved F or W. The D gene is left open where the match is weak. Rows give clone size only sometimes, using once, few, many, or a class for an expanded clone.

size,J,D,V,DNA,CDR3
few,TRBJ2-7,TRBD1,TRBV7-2,TGTGCCAGCAGCTCGGGACAGGGGCCTATGGAGCAGTACTTC,CASSSGQGPMEQYF
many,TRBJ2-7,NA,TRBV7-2,TGTGCCAGCAGCTTAGCCGGGGGCTACGAGCAGTACTTC,CASSLAGGYEQYF
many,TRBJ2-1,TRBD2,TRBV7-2,TGTGCCAGCAGCTCTTCCAGGACTAGCGGGAGGGTAGGTGAGCAGTTCTTC,CASSSSRTSGRVGEQFF
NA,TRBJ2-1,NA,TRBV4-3,TGCGCCAGCACCGACACGGGGGAGCAGTTCTTC,CASTDTGEQFF
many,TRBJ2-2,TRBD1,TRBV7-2,TGTGCCAGCGCCGGGACAGGGAACACCGGGGAGCTGTTTTTT,CASAGTGNTGELFF
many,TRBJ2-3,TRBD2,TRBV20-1,TGCAGTGCCGGCCAGGGCCGAATAGCGGGAGGGCAGGGAGATACGCAGTATTTT,CSAGQGRIAGGQGDTQYF
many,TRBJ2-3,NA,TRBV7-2,TGTGCCAGCAGCTGGGCATTTCGGGGACCCGGTATAAGGAGGGCGACAGATACGCAGTATTTT,CASSWAFRGPGIRRATDTQYF
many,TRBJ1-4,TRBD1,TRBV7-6,TGTGCCAGCAGCTTAGCCCCGGGACAGGATGAAAAACTGTTTTTT,CASSLAPGQDEKLFF
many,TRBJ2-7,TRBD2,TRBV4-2,TGTGCCAGCAGCCAAGATCAGAGCGGGGGGGCCCCCAAGCAGTACTTC,CASSQDQSGGAPKQYF
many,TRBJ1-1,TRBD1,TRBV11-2,TGTGCCAGCAGCTTAGGGGGACAGGGAGGGGGGAACACTGAAGCTTTCTTT,CASSLGGQGGGNTEAFF
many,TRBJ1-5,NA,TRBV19,TGTGCCAGTGGGGGGGCTTTGAGTCAGCCCCAGCATTTT,CASGGALSQPQHF
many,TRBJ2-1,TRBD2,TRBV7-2,TGTGCCAGCAGCTTTGCGGGGGGCCCTACGGATGAGCAGTTCTTC,CASSFAGGPTDEQFF
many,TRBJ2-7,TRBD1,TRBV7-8,TGTGCCAGCAGCTTATGGGACAGGGTACGCGAGCAGTACTTC,CASSLWDRVREQYF
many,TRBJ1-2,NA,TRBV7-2,TGTGCCAGCAGCTTTCTCTCTGGCTACACCTTC,CASSFLSGYTF
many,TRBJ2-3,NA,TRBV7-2,TGTGCCAGCAGCTTAGGAGGGCCACCACGCGATACGCAGTATTTT,CASSLGGPPRDTQYF
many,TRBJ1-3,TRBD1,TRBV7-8,TGTGCCAGCAGCTTGGGAGGACAGGGGGATGAATATTTT,CASSLGGQGDEYF
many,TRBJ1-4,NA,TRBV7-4,TGTGCCAGCAGCTTAGTTTCCGGAGGGGGTGAAAAACTGTTTTTT,CASSLVSGGGEKLFF
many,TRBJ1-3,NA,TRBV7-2,TGTGCCAGCAGCCATTCTCAGGGGTCGGCTGGAAACACCATATATTTT,CASSHSQGSAGNTIYF
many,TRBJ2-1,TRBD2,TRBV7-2,TGTGCCAGCAGCTTAGTTACTAGCGGGAAAACATACAATGAGCAGTTCTTC,CASSLVTSGKTYNEQFF
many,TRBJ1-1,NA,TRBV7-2,TGTGCCAGCAGCTTAGTAGCCCCACAGGGTGGGACTGAAGCTTTCTTT,CASSLVAPQGGTEAFF
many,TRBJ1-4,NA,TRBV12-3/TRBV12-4,TGTGCCAGCAGTTTCGGACAGTCTAATGAAAAACTGTTTTTT,CASSFGQSNEKLFF
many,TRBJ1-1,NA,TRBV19,TGTGCCAGTAGTCCCATTGTTTCGGCTGAAGCTTTCTTT,CASSPIVSAEAFF
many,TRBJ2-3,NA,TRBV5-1,TGCGCCAGCAGCTTGAGGGCTAGCACAGATACGCAGTATTTT,CASSLRASTDTQYF
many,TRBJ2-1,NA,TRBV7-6,TGTGCCAGCAGCCTAAGGGGTCGAAACAATGAGCAGTTCTTC,CASSLRGRNNEQFF
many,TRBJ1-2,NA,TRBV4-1,TGCGCCAGCAGCCAAGTTGGTCGCGAAAACTATGGCTACACCTTC,CASSQVGRENYGYTF
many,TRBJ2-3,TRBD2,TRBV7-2,TGTGCCAGCAGCTTAACGCCCTTGGGACTAGCGGGGGGCACAGATACGCAGTATTTT,CASSLTPLGLAGGTDTQYF
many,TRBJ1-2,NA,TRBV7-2,TGTGCCAGCAGCTTAGTCGGCTCTGAGGGCTACACCTTC,CASSLVGSEGYTF
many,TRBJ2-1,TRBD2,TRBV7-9,TGTGCCAGCAGCTTACATCGCGGACTAGCGGGTTTCTCCTACAATGAGCAGTTCTTC,CASSLHRGLAGFSYNEQFF
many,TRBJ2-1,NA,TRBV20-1,TGCAGTGCTTCAGCGGCGTTTACAGTAAGCTCCTACAATGAGCAGTTCTTC,CSASAAFTVSSYNEQFF
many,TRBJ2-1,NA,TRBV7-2,TGTGCCAGCAGCTTAGCTATTCGCGGGGCTAGCTCCTACAATGAGCAGTTCTTC,CASSLAIRGASSYNEQFF
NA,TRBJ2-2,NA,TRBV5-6,TGTGCCAGCAGCTTCGAATCCCGGAACACCGGGGAGCTGTTTTTT,CASSFESRNTGELFF
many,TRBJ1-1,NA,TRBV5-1,TGCGCCAGCAGAGCCTGGACCTCAGGGGTGCCGAACACTGAAGCTTTCTTT,CASRAWTSGVPNTEAFF
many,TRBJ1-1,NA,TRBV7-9,TGTGCCAGCAGCCCCGATCTGGGGCGGGGGTACGACACTGAAGCTTTCTTT,CASSPDLGRGYDTEAFF
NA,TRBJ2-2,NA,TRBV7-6,TGTGCCAGCAGCTTTCGGTCCGGGGAGCTGTTTTTT,CASSFRSGELFF
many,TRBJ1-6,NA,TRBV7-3,TGTGCCAGCAGCTTAACAAGTGACAGAAATAATTCACCCCTCCACTTT,CASSLTSDRNNSPLHF
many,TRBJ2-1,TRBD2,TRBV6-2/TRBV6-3,TGTGCCAGCAAGCCTAGCGGACGAAGCTCCTACAATGAGCAGTTCTTC,CASKPSGRSSYNEQFF
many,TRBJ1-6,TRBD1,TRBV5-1,TGCGCCAGCAACACCGGGACAGATAATTCACCCCTCCACTTT,CASNTGTDNSPLHF
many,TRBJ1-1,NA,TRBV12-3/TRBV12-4,TGTGCCAGCAGTTTAGAGGTGGGGACTGAAGCTTTCTTT,CASSLEVGTEAFF
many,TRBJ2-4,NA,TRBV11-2,TGTGCCAGCAGCTTAAGTAGAGGGAACATTCAGTACTTC,CASSLSRGNIQYF
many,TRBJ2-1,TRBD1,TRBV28,TGTGCCAGCAGTCCCGGGACAGGGGCTGGGTACAATGAGCAGTTCTTC,CASSPGTGAGYNEQFF
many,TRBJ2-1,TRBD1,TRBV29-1,TGCAGCGTCCTACCCTATTTGTCTAGGGACAGCTCCTACAATGAGCAGTTCTTC,CSVLPYLSRDSSYNEQFF
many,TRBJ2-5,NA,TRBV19,TGTGCCAGTGGGAGGACAGCCCAAGAGACCCAGTACTTC,CASGRTAQETQYF
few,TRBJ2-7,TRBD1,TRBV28,TGTGCCAGCAGTCGGACAGGTTCCTACGAGCAGTACTTC,CASSRTGSYEQYF
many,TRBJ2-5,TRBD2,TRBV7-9,TGTGCCAGCAGCCTGACTAGCGGGAGTCGGTCAGGGACCCAGTACTTC,CASSLTSGSRSGTQYF
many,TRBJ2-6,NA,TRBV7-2,TGTGCCAGCAGCTTAGCAGGGGGTCGCTCTGGGGCCAACGTCCTGACTTTC,CASSLAGGRSGANVLTF
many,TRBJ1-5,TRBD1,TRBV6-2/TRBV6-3,TGTGCCAGCAGTTACCAACCGGGACAGAAACCTTATCAGCCCCAGCATTTT,CASSYQPGQKPYQPQHF
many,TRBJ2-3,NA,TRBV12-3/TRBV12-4,TGTGCCAGCAAAACCGGGGCGAAGAACACAGATACGCAGTATTTT,CASKTGAKNTDTQYF
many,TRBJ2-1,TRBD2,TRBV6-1,TGTGCCAGCAGGATACTAGCGGGAGCCTTCTCCTACAATGAGCAGTTCTTC,CASRILAGAFSYNEQFF
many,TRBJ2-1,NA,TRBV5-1,TGCGCCAGCAGCTTGACCTACAACAATGAGCAGTTCTTC,CASSLTYNNEQFF
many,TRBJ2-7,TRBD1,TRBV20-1,TGCAGTGGGGATTGGCAGGGGGCCAACGAGCAGTACTTC,CSGDWQGANEQYF
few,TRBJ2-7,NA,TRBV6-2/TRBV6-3,TGTGCCAGCAGTTACGCAAAAGGGATGGTCTACGAGCAGTACTTC,CASSYAKGMVYEQYF
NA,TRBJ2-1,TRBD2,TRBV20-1,TGCAGTGCTAGTGCGCGGGAGGGACAGTTCTTC,CSASAREGQFF
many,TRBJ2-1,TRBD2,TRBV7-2,TGTGCCACCCGACTAGCGGGAGGGCAAGGCAATGAGCAGTTCTTC,CATRLAGGQGNEQFF
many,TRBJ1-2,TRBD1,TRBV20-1,TGCAGTGCTAGAACGGGACAGGGCTTGGGCGGCTACACCTTC,CSARTGQGLGGYTF